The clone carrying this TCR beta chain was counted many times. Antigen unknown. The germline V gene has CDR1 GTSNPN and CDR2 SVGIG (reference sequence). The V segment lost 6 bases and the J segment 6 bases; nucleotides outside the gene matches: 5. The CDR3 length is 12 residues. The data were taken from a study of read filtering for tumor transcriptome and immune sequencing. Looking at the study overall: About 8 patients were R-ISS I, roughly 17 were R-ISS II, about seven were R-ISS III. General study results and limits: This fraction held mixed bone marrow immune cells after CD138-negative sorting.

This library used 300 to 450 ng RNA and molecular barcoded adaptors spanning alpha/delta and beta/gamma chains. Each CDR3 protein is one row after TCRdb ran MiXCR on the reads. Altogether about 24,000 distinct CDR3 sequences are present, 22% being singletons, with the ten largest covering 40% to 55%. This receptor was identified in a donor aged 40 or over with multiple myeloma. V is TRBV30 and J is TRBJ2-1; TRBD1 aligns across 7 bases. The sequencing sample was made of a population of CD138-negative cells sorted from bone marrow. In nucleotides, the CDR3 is TGTGCCTGCCGCGCAGGGGGCAATGAGCAGTTCTTC. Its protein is CACRAGGNEQFF. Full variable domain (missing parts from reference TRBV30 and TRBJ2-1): SQTIHQWPATLVQPVGSPLSLECTVEGTSNPNLYWYRQAAGRGLQLLFYSVGIGQISSEVPQNLSASRPQDRQFILSSKKLLLSDSGFYLCACRAGGNEQFFGPGTRLTVL.